This T cell receptor beta chain was captured by sequencing in a study of technical replicates of blood from a few donors. Generated by immunoSEQ multiplex PCR, the TCRdb table keeps only in-frame clones and is missing some. The sample has fewer than 90,000 clones; roughly 93% are singletons. This CDR3 region has 16 residues. Trimming cost V 6 bases and J 2 bases, with 19 bases left between them. Germline V lookup: CDR1 SEHNR, CDR2 FQNEAQ (reference sequence). The rearrangement links TRBV7-9 to TRBJ1-2; the D gene is possibly TRBD1 (6 bases). This TCR came from a human donor in good health. Sequenced: T cells isolated from PBMCs. The CDR3 sequence: CASRDVLTGGNYGYTF. The CDR3 bases are TGTGCCAGCAGGGACGTGTTGACAGGAGGAAACTATGGCTACACCTTC.